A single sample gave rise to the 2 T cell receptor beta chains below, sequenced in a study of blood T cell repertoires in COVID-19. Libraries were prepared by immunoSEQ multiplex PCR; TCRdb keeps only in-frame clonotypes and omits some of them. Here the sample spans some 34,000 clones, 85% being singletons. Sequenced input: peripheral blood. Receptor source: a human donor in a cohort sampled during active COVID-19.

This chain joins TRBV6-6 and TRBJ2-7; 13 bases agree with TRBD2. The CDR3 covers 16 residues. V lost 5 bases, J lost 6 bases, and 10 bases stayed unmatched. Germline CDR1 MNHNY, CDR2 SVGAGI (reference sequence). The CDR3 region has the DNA TGTGCCAGCAGTACGATACTAGCGGGGGGGCCGGGCGAGCAGTACTTC. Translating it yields CASSTILAGGPGEQYF.

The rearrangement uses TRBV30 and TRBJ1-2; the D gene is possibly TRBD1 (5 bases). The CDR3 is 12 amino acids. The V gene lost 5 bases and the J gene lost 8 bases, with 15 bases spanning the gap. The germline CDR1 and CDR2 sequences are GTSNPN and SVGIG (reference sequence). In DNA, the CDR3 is TGTGCCTGGGCAGTTCGGACATTGGGCTACACCTTC. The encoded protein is CAWAVRTLGYTF.